The 29 T cell receptor beta chains below come from one sample, sequenced in a study of OX40 agonist ivuxolimab in advanced cancers. Profiling relied on immunoSEQ multiplex PCR, and the TCRdb table lists in-frame clones only, not all of them. The table has tens of thousands of clones, approximately 90% seen once; the top ten hold 8% to 9.5%. The starting material was CD4+ or CD8+ T cells sorted from blood, obtained in a trial of the OX40 agonist ivuxolimab. These receptors came from an adult with an advanced solid tumor such as melanoma, head and neck, liver or kidney cancer.

CDR3 residues: CASSISGQGNTEAFF. In nucleotides, the CDR3 is TGTGCCAGTAGTATTTCTGGGCAGGGGAACACTGAAGCTTTCTTT. V is TRBV19 and J is TRBJ1-1, with a tentative D call TRBD1 (5 bases). The V gene's germline CDR1 is LNHDA and CDR2 SQIVND (reference sequence). Trimming stripped 3 bases from V and 1 base from J, with 12 bases between. The length of the CDR3 is 15 residues. The full variable domain, in which reference TRBV19 and TRBJ1-1 provide the parts outside the CDR3, is DGGITQSPKYLFRKEGQNVTLSCEQNLNHDAMYWYRQDPGQGLRLIYYSQIVNDFQKGDIAEGYSVSREKKESFPLTVTSAQKNPTAFYLCASSISGQGNTEAFFGQGTRLTVV.

This clone was detected only once. The V and J genes are TRBV9 and TRBJ2-3; the D is unclear. V was pared by 3 bases and J by 2 bases, with 7 bases between. Germline V lookup: CDR1 SGDLS, CDR2 YYNGEE. The CDR3 is 13 amino acids. The CDR3 DNA reads TGTGCCAGCAGCGACGGAACCACAGATACGCAGTATTTT. The encoded protein is CASSDGTTDTQYF.

The V call is TRBV9, the J call TRBJ1-2; a possible D gene is TRBD1 (5 bases). Germline V gives CDR1 SGDLS, CDR2 YYNGEE. This CDR3 has 17 residues. Between the trimmed V and J ends, which lost 0 bases and 3 bases, there was a span of 18 bases. In nucleotides, the CDR3 is TGTGCCAGCAGCGTAGCGGCAGAGGGGAGGGGTCACTATGGCTACACCTTC. This encodes CASSVAAEGRGHYGYTF.

The CDR3 DNA sequence: TGCGCCAGCAGCCAAGATTTGGTGACAGGGCCCCTCTACGAGCAGTACTTC. Protein: CASSQDLVTGPLYEQYF. V is TRBV4-1 and J is TRBJ2-7, with TRBD1 matching over 7 bases. CDR1 and CDR2 from the germline V gene are MGHRA and YSYEKL. The CDR3 extends over 17 amino acids. Losses at the gene ends were 0 bases for V and 3 bases for J; bases not matched to a gene: 11.

V is TRBV11-2 and J is TRBJ2-1; possibly TRBD1 for D (5 bases). CDR3 length: 15 residues. Trimming removed 2 bases from V and 7 bases from J, with 15 bases in between. Germline CDR1 and CDR2: SGHAT and FQNNGV. CDR3 amino acids: CASSLWIGVGNEQFF. The CDR3 nucleotides are TGTGCCAGCAGCTTATGGATAGGGGTTGGGAATGAGCAGTTCTTC.

This clone was seen just once. V gene TRBV27 combines with J gene TRBJ2-5; D possibly uses TRBD1 or TRBD2 (6 bases each). CDR3 length: 17 residues. V was pared by 2 bases and J by 2 bases, with 18 bases between. CDR1 MNHEY and CDR2 SMNVEV come from the germline V gene (reference sequence). The CDR3 bases are TGTGCCAGCAGTTTACTTCGGGTTGGGGGGCCGCAAGAGACCCAGTACTTC. Translating it yields CASSLLRVGGPQETQYF.

The chain carries TRBV5-4 and TRBJ1-4; D not resolved. Looked up from germline, CDR1 is SGHNT and CDR2 is YYREEE (reference sequence). This CDR3 spans 12 amino acids. The V end lost 3 bases, the J end lost 11 bases, and 11 bases lay between the germline ends. CDR3 sequence (DNA): TGTGCCAGCAGCTCCCCCTCGGGGAAACTGTTTTTT. Amino acids: CASSSPSGKLFF.

In its sample, this clone was seen a few times. The chain couples TRBV7-9 to TRBJ1-5; D is perhaps TRBD1 (6 bases). V was cut by 5 bases and J by 7 bases, with 12 bases left in between. The CDR3 length is 13 residues. Germline CDR1 is SEHNR and CDR2 is FQNEAQ (reference sequence). For the CDR3, the DNA is TGTGCCAGCAGCCCCCCACAGGGCCAGCCCCAGCATTTT. This codes for CASSPPQGQPQHF.

J is TRBJ2-7 and V is TRBV10-3; D is perhaps TRBD1 (5 bases). This CDR3 has 17 amino acids. The ends were cut back, 0 bases at V and 2 bases at J, with 17 bases in the middle. From germline, CDR1 is ENHRY and CDR2 SYGVKD. The chain's CDR3 is CAISESTQTALTYEQYF. CDR3 coding DNA: TGTGCCATCAGTGAGTCAACGCAGACAGCCCTTACCTACGAGCAGTACTTC.

The rearrangement links TRBV4-2 to TRBJ1-5, with D unclear. The CDR3 covers 15 residues. V lost 4 bases and J lost 5, with 15 bases in between. CDR1 LGHNA and CDR2 YNFKEQ come from the germline V gene. For the CDR3, the DNA is TGTGCCAGCAGCCTAGAAGAATTTTCACATCAGCCCCAGCATTTT. Amino acid sequence: CASSLEEFSHQPQHF.

CDR3 sequence reads: CSAGDPGELFF. CDR3 nucleotides: TGCAGTGCTGGGGATCCCGGGGAGCTGTTTTTT. The chain joins TRBV20-1 to TRBJ2-2; D unresolved. Per the germline V gene, CDR1 is DFQATT and CDR2 is SNEGSKA (reference sequence). The CDR3 has 11 residues. V was clipped by 5 bases and J by 6 bases, with 7 bases between them.

The chain uses TRBV4-2 and TRBJ2-5; 7 bases are a match to TRBD1. Germline assignment: CDR1 LGHNA and CDR2 YNFKEQ. This CDR3 is built from 16 residues. With 4 bases clipped from V and 1 base from J, the junction kept 9 bases outside the gene matches. The DNA for the CDR3 is TGTGCCAGCAGCCCTGGGACAGTTCCGTTCCAAGAGACCCAGTACTTC. Translation: CASSPGTVPFQETQYF.

This clone was observed a single time. The chain recombines TRBV2 with TRBJ1-1, with no clear D. CDR3 size: 14 residues. The V gene lost 1 base and the J gene lost 2 bases, with 8 bases spanning the gap. Germline CDR1 reads SNHLY; CDR2 reads FYNNEI. For the CDR3, the DNA is TGTGCCAGCAGTGAAGGACACGGAAACACTGAAGCTTTCTTT. Amino acid sequence: CASSEGHGNTEAFF.

J is TRBJ1-5 and V is TRBV4-2; TRBD1 aligns across 8 bases. The ends lost 0 bases at V and 3 bases at J; junction bases unmatched: 13. Germline loops: CDR1 LGHNA, CDR2 YNFKEQ. CDR3 size: 19 residues. The CDR3 coding sequence is TGTGCCAGCAGCCAAGATACCAAAAAGAGGGACAGGTTCAATCAGCCCCAGCATTTT. Amino acids: CASSQDTKKRDRFNQPQHF.

The V and J genes are TRBV7-3 and TRBJ2-3, with 11 nucleotides matching TRBD2. After removal of 3 bases from V and 2 bases from J, the junction contained 1 base not matched to a gene. Germline V gene lookup returns CDR1 SGHTA and CDR2 FQGTGA. The CDR3 has 15 residues. CDR3 sequence (DNA): TGTGCCAGCAGCTTTAGCGGGGGGGCCACAGATACGCAGTATTTT. It encodes CASSFSGGATDTQYF.

The chain joins TRBV28 to TRBJ2-5; D is perhaps TRBD2 (5 bases). The CDR3 runs 12 residues. The germline gives CDR1 MDHEN, CDR2 SYDVKM. V lost 6 bases and J lost 5, with 10 bases in between. The CDR3 reads CASRRSGETQYF. CDR3 in DNA: TGTGCCAGCAGAAGGTCGGGGGAGACCCAGTACTTC.

The J gene is TRBJ1-5, the V gene TRBV9; TRBD1 matches at 8 bases. The CDR3 length is 13 residues. The J segment lost 4 bases and the V segment lost 3 bases, leaving 0 bases of the junction unmatched. Germline values: CDR1 SGDLS, CDR2 YYNGEE. CDR3 DNA sequence: TGTGCCAGCAGCGACAGGGGGAATCAGCCCCAGCATTTT. Translating gives CASSDRGNQPQHF.

J is TRBJ2-1 and V is TRBV15; maybe TRBD2 (6 bases). CDR3 length: 14 amino acids. CDR1 and CDR2 from the germline V gene are LNHNV and YYDKDF (reference sequence). Between the trimmed V and J ends, which lost 5 bases and 7 bases, there was a span of 15 bases. CDR3 loop: CATSASVPLNEQFF. CDR3 bases: TGTGCCACCAGCGCTAGCGTCCCATTAAATGAGCAGTTCTTC.

The chain couples TRBV18 to TRBJ2-7, with 7 bases that match TRBD1. The ends lost 3 bases at V and 6 bases at J; junction bases unmatched: 8. The V gene's germline CDR1 is KGHSH and CDR2 LQKENI. CDR3 length equals 14 residues. CDR3 DNA sequence: TGTGCCAGCTCACCGCAGGGGGAAATGGGCGAGCAGTACTTC. It codes for CASSPQGEMGEQYF.

The V call is TRBV5-4, the J call TRBJ2-2; no clear D gene. Germline assignment: CDR1 SGHNT and CDR2 YYREEE (reference sequence). There are 15 residues in the CDR3. V gave up 4 bases and J gave up 4 bases, with 14 bases separating them. The CDR3 sequence: CASSPSGPITGELFF. In DNA, the CDR3 is TGTGCCAGCAGCCCCAGTGGACCCATCACCGGGGAGCTGTTTTTT.

The CDR3 is CAWAPPAGTYNEQFF. In DNA form, the CDR3 reads TGTGCCTGGGCCCCCCCCGCGGGAACCTACAATGAGCAGTTCTTC. The chain uses TRBV30 and TRBJ2-1; a weak D match, TRBD2 (6 bases). Trimming shortened V by 5 bases and J by 2 bases, and 16 bases separated the two germline ends. The CDR3 is 15 amino acids. The V gene's germline CDR1 is GTSNPN and CDR2 SVGIG (reference sequence).

This chain uses TRBV11-2 with TRBJ2-5, with no clear D. V was pared by 0 bases and J by 6 bases, with 5 bases between. This CDR3 contains 12 residues. Germline loops: CDR1 SGHAT, CDR2 FQNNGV. The chain's CDR3 is CASSLDGQTQYF. For the CDR3, the DNA is TGTGCCAGCAGCTTAGATGGGCAGACCCAGTACTTC.

This clone appeared once. The rearrangement joins TRBV11-2 to TRBJ2-7; D is unresolved. Germline CDR1 and CDR2: SGHAT and FQNNGV. The CDR3 consists of 13 residues. V lost 5 bases and J 2 bases, leaving 10 bases between the germline ends. The CDR3 spells CASSNLRPYEQYF. CDR3 coding DNA: TGTGCCAGCAGCAATTTAAGACCCTACGAGCAGTACTTC.

J is TRBJ2-7 and V is TRBV5-6; D unclear. Germline CDR1 and CDR2: SGHDT and YYEEEE. The CDR3 covers 11 residues. V lost 0 bases to trimming and J lost 6 bases, with 4 bases between them. The CDR3 DNA reads TGTGCCAGCAGCTTGGGTCTCGAGCAGTACTTC. As protein: CASSLGLEQYF.

The chain employs TRBV6-5 and TRBJ1-1; 10 bases agree with TRBD1. Germline CDR1 and CDR2: MNHEY and SVGAGI. The CDR3 extends over 14 amino acids. V shed 0 bases and J 10 bases; nucleotides not matched to a gene: 5. CDR3 sequence (DNA): TGTGCCAGCAGTTACTCGGGACAGGGGATCGGAGCTTTCTTT. Protein: CASSYSGQGIGAFF.

This chain links TRBV11-2 with TRBJ1-3; no reliable D call. Germline-derived CDR1 and CDR2 are SGHAT and FQNNGV. The CDR3 has 17 amino acids. Trimming pared 5 bases from V and 4 bases from J, leaving 21 bases between. CDR3 protein: CASSTSLDGLTGNTIYF. CDR3 DNA: TGTGCCAGCAGCACCAGCTTAGATGGACTCACGGGAAACACCATATATTTT.

The chain carries TRBV9 and TRBJ2-3; 8 positions match TRBD2. The CDR3 runs to 17 residues. The J segment lost 0 bases and the V segment lost 4 bases, leaving 10 bases of the junction unmatched. Germline CDR1 and CDR2: SGDLS and YYNGEE. The CDR3 sequence: CASSTHELAASTDTQYF. In DNA form, the CDR3 reads TGTGCCAGCAGCACCCACGAACTAGCGGCGAGCACAGATACGCAGTATTTT.

This rearrangement joins TRBV7-9 to TRBJ2-7; D is uncertain. V lost 4 bases, J lost 2 bases, and 12 bases lay in between. Per the germline V gene, CDR1 is SEHNR and CDR2 is FQNEAQ (reference sequence). This CDR3 is built from 14 residues. The CDR3 spells CASSSSLGPYEQYF. In DNA, the CDR3 is TGTGCCAGCAGCTCGTCGCTAGGCCCCTACGAGCAGTACTTC.

J is TRBJ2-1 and V is TRBV7-9; 9 bases fit TRBD1. In germline, CDR1 is SEHNR, CDR2 FQNEAQ (reference sequence). V shed 5 bases, J shed 9 bases, and the junction held 11 bases outside the gene matches. CDR3 size: 15 residues. Written as DNA, the CDR3 is TGTGCCAGCAGCCCCGGGGACAGGGCTCTGGTTGAGCAGTTCTTC. Encoded protein: CASSPGDRALVEQFF. The full variable domain, its missing parts supplied by reference TRBV7-9 and TRBJ2-1, is DTGVSQNPRHKITKRGQNVTFRCDPISEHNRLYWYRQTLGQGPEFLTYFQNEAQLEKSRLLSDRFSAERPKGSFSTLEIQRTEQGDSAMYLCASSPGDRALVEQFFGPGTRLTVL.